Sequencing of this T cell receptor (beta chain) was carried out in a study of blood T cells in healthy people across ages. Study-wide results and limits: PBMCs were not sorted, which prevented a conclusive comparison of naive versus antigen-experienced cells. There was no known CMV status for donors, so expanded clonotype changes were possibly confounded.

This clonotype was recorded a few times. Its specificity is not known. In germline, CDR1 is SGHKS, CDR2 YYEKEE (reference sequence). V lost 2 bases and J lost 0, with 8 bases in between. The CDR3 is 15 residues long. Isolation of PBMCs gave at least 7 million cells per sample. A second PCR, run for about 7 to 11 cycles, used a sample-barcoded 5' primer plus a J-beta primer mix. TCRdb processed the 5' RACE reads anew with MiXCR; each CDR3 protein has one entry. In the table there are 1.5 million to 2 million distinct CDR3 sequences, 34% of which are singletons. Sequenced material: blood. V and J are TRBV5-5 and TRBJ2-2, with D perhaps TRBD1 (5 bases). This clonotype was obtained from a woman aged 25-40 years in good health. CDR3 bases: TGTGCCAGCAGCTTAGAGACAGCGAACACCGGGGAGCTGTTTTTT. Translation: CASSLETANTGELFF.